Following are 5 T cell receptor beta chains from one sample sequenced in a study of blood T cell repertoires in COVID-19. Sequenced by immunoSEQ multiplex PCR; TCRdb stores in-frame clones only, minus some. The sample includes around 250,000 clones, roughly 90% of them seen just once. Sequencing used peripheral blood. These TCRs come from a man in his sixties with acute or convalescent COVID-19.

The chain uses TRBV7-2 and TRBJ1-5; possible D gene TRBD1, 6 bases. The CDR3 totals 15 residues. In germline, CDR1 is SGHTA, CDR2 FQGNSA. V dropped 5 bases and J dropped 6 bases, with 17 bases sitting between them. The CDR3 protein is CASSPLGEGGQPQHF. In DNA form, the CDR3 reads TGTGCCAGCAGCCCATTGGGGGAGGGGGGTCAGCCCCAGCATTTT.

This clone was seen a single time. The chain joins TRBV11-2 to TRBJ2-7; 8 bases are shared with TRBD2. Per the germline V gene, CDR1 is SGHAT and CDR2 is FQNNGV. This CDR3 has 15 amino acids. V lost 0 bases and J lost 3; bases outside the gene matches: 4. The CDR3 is CASSLELAEYYEQYF. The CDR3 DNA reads TGTGCCAGCAGCTTAGAACTAGCGGAATACTACGAGCAGTACTTC.

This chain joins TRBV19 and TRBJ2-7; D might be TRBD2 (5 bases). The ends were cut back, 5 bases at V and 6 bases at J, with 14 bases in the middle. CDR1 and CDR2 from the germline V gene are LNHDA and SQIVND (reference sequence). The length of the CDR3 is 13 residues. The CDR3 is CASSSGGRGEQYF. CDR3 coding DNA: TGTGCCAGTAGTTCTGGAGGTCGGGGCGAGCAGTACTTC.

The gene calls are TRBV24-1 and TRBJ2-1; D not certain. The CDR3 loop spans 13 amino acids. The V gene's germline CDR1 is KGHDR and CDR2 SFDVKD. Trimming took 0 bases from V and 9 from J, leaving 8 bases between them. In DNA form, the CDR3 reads TGTGCCACCAGTGATTTGGTATATCCTGAGCAGTTCTTC. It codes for CATSDLVYPEQFF.

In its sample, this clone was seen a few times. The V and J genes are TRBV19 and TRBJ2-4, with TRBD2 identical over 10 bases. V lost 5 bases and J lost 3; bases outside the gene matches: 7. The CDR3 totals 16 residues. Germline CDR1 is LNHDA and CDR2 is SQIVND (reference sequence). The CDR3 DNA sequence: TGTGCCAGTAGTGCTGGACTAGCGGACTACAAAAACATTCAGTACTTC. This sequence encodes CASSAGLADYKNIQYF.